Listed below are T cell receptor beta chains from one sample, sequenced in a study of cytomegalovirus exposure and HLA in healthy donors. Sequencing was performed with immunoSEQ multiplex PCR; in TCRdb, only in-frame clones are kept and a portion is missing. The profile shows about 160,000 clones, around 76% of them singletons. Sequencing was carried out using PBMCs. Every receptor here comes from a man between 40 and 49 years old in good health and CMV-seronegative. CDR3s include the opening cysteine and the closing phenylalanine or tryptophan. Each record gives: V gene, D gene, clone size, J gene, CDR3 protein, CDR3 DNA. A D gene is named only where the DNA matches it firmly. The listing skips clone size in some rows; elsewhere it reads once, few, many or a size class.

>TRBV7-6|.|few|TRBJ2-1
CASSLSTVGGEQFF
TGTGCCAGCAGCCTATCTACGGTCGGAGGTGAGCAGTTCTTC
>TRBV2|.|.|TRBJ1-5
CASSGAGVRNQPQHF
TGTGCCAGCAGTGGGGCAGGGGTGCGAAATCAGCCCCAGCATTTT
>TRBV7-3|.|once|TRBJ2-1
CASSLRGVSYNEQFF
TGTGCCAGCAGCTTAAGGGGGGTCTCCTACAATGAGCAGTTCTTC
>TRBV5-6|.|.|TRBJ1-1
CASGRALF
TGTGCCTCCGGCAGGGCCTTATTT
>TRBV29-1|TRBD2|.|TRBJ2-7
CSVVSSGRMGEQYF
TGCAGCGTTGTGTCTAGCGGGAGAATGGGTGAGCAGTACTTC
>TRBV7-9|TRBD1|.|TRBJ1-2
CSSSLRTGMWRTTMYGYTF
TGTTCCAGCAGCTTACGGACAGGGATGTGGAGGACGACCATGTATGGCTACACCTTC
>TRBV2|.|.|TRBJ2-3
CASSVRAGEEADTQYF
TGTGCCAGCAGTGTGAGGGCAGGGGAAGAGGCAGATACGCAGTATTTT
>TRBV5-1|TRBD2|.|TRBJ2-1
CASSRMTSGLYNEQFF
TGCGCCAGCAGCCGGATGACTAGCGGGCTATACAATGAGCAGTTCTTC
>TRBV7-9|.|.|TRBJ2-2
CASKSAAGTGELFF
TGTGCCAGCAAGTCCGCGGCGGGGACCGGGGAGCTGTTTTTT
>TRBV19|.|.|TRBJ1-4
CASSIGLRREKLFF
TGTGCCAGTAGTATCGGACTAAGAAGAGAAAAACTGTTTTTT
>TRBV5-1|.|.|TRBJ2-1
CASRINTGTLSPFF
TGCGCCAGCAGGATTAACACAGGTACCCTTAGTCCGTTCTTC
>TRBV7-9|.|.|TRBJ2-1
CASSQTGRGDGHEQFF
TGTGCCAGCAGCCAGACTGGACGCGGGGACGGGCATGAGCAGTTCTTC
>TRBV7-8|.|.|TRBJ1-6
CASSPRTVNSPLHF
TGTGCCAGCAGTCCTAGGACAGTTAATTCACCCCTCCACTTT
>TRBV5-1|.|.|TRBJ2-3
CASSLDRSDTDTQYF
TGCGCCAGCAGCTTGGACAGGTCCGACACAGATACGCAGTATTTT
>TRBV19|.|many|TRBJ1-1
CASSEVMSSEAFF
TGTGCCAGTAGTGAGGTAATGAGTTCTGAAGCTTTCTTT
>TRBV4-2|.|.|TRBJ2-1
CASSQGRNEQFF
TGTGCCAGCAGCCAAGGTCGCAATGAGCAGTTCTTC
>TRBV7-9|TRBD1|.|TRBJ1-1
CASSSWTGMNTEAFF
TGTGCCAGCAGCTCTTGGACAGGGATGAACACTGAAGCTTTCTTT
>TRBV25-1|TRBD2|.|TRBJ2-1
CASSEARPSGRNEQFF
TGTGCCAGCAGTGAAGCGCGGCCTAGCGGGAGAAATGAGCAGTTCTTC
>TRBV5-1|TRBD1|.|TRBJ2-7
CASSWGQGSYEQYF
TGCGCCAGCAGCTGGGGACAGGGGTCCTACGAGCAGTACTTC
>TRBV15|.|few|TRBJ1-1
CATSTPKSTDTEAFF
TGTGCCACCAGCACCCCTAAATCCACGGACACTGAAGCTTTCTTT
>TRBV28|TRBD2|.|TRBJ2-1
CASSPFRTSGSGLNEQFF
TGTGCCAGCAGTCCCTTCAGGACTAGCGGGAGTGGGTTGAATGAGCAGTTCTTC
>TRBV27|TRBD1|few|TRBJ2-7
CASSLMLGQGREQYF
TGTGCCAGCAGTTTAATGTTAGGACAGGGACGCGAGCAGTACTTC
>TRBV27|.|.|TRBJ2-7
CASSPRQSYEQYF
TGTGCCAGCAGTCCCCGCCAGTCCTACGAGCAGTACTTC
>TRBV28|TRBD2|.|TRBJ2-7
CASSLGPAGVGYEQYF
TGTGCCAGCAGTTTAGGGCCAGCGGGAGTCGGGTACGAGCAGTACTTC
>TRBV27|TRBD2|.|TRBJ2-7
CASSSPASGGYEQYF
TGTGCCAGCAGTTCCCCCGCGTCGGGAGGGTACGAGCAGTACTTC
>TRBV30|.|.|TRBJ1-1
CAWRRGAGLNTEAFF
TGTGCCTGGAGACGGGGAGCAGGACTGAACACTGAAGCTTTCTTT
>TRBV5-4|TRBD1|.|TRBJ2-7
CASSSSLGQGRNEQYF
TGTGCCAGCAGCTCGTCCCTCGGACAGGGGAGGAACGAGCAGTACTTC
>TRBV15|TRBD2|once|TRBJ2-5
CATSRSTLAGGQETQYF
TGTGCCACCAGCAGAAGTACCTTAGCGGGAGGCCAAGAGACCCAGTACTTC
>TRBV9|TRBD1|few|TRBJ1-4
CASSSRTGGHEKLFF
TGTGCCAGCAGCTCTCGGACAGGGGGTCATGAAAAACTGTTTTTT
>TRBV28|TRBD2|.|TRBJ2-7
CASSLTGLAGFYEQYF
TGTGCCAGCAGTTTAACCGGACTAGCGGGATTCTACGAGCAGTACTTC
>TRBV6-5|TRBD1|.|TRBJ1-1
CASSSDREGDTEAFF
TGTGCCAGCAGTTCGGACAGGGAAGGGGACACTGAAGCTTTCTTT
>TRBV11-2|.|.|TRBJ2-7
CASSFPGVHEQYF
TGTGCCAGCAGCTTTCCAGGGGTCCACGAGCAGTACTTC
>TRBV2|TRBD2|once|TRBJ2-7
CASRRLAGDNYEQYF
TGTGCCAGCAGGCGGCTAGCGGGAGATAACTACGAGCAGTACTTC
>TRBV6-5|TRBD1|.|TRBJ1-3
CAGSYSTGTVGNTIYF
TGTGCCGGCAGTTACTCAACCGGGACAGTTGGAAACACCATATATTTT
>TRBV28|.|.|TRBJ1-2
CASSLGGAETLGYTF
TGTGCCAGCAGTTTAGGGGGCGCGGAGACCCTTGGCTACACCTTC
>TRBV7-9|.|few|TRBJ1-2
CASSLAQRGRRHNYGYTF
TGTGCCAGCAGCCTGGCCCAAAGGGGCAGGCGCCATAACTATGGCTACACCTTC
>TRBV28|.|.|TRBJ2-7
CASSLNVLYEQYF
TGTGCCAGCAGTTTAAATGTCCTATACGAGCAGTACTTC
>TRBV28|TRBD1|once|TRBJ2-2
CASSITGGEATGELFF
TGTGCCAGCAGTATCACAGGGGGCGAGGCCACCGGGGAGCTGTTTTTT
>TRBV15|.|.|TRBJ2-1
CATSRDKLGGEQFF
TGTGCCACCAGCAGAGATAAGCTAGGAGGCGAGCAGTTCTTC
>TRBV27|TRBD2|.|TRBJ2-2
CASRLREGWTGELFF
TGTGCCAGCAGACTACGGGAGGGGTGGACCGGGGAGCTGTTTTTT
>TRBV10-3|TRBD2|.|TRBJ2-1
CAISDELAGDNEQFF
TGTGCCATCAGTGATGAACTAGCGGGAGACAATGAGCAGTTCTTC
>TRBV4-1|TRBD2|.|TRBJ2-3
CASSLRLAGGDTDTQYF
TGCGCCAGCAGCCTAAGACTAGCGGGAGGAGACACAGATACGCAGTATTTT
>TRBV30|.|.|TRBJ2-4
CAWSVLANSQYF
TGTGCCTGGAGTGTACTGGCTAACAGTCAGTACTTC
>TRBV15|.|few|TRBJ2-7
CATSRAGGSHEQYF
TGTGCCACCAGCAGAGCCGGGGGAAGCCACGAGCAGTACTTC
>TRBV5-6|.|few|TRBJ2-5
CASSLGQGRETQYF
TGTGCCAGCAGCTTGGGTCAGGGTAGAGAGACCCAGTACTTC
>TRBV9|TRBD2|.|TRBJ2-2
CASTAGGNLGELFF
TGTGCCAGCACAGCGGGAGGGAATCTCGGGGAGCTGTTTTTT